The 29 T cell receptor beta chains below come from one sample, sequenced in a study of blood T cell repertoires in COVID-19. Libraries were prepared by immunoSEQ multiplex PCR; TCRdb keeps only in-frame clonotypes and omits some of them. Among over 70,000 clones listed, approximately 80% were seen once. The source material was peripheral blood. All receptors come from a man aged 70 or older who had recovered from COVID-19.

This clone was detected ten times or more. DNA for the CDR3: TGTGCCAGCAGACTCCGGCGGGGCCGCACAGATACGCAGTATTTT. Translating gives CASRLRRGRTDTQYF. The J gene is TRBJ2-3, the V gene TRBV28, with a tentative D call TRBD2 (6 bases). There are 15 residues in the CDR3. Germline V gene data show CDR1 as MDHEN and CDR2 as SYDVKM. V lost 6 bases, J lost 1 base, and 14 bases lay in between. Full variable domain (outside the CDR3, taken from reference TRBV28 and TRBJ2-3): DVKVTQSSRYLVKRTGEKVFLECVQDMDHENMFWYRQDPGLGLRLIYFSYDVKMKEKGDIPEGYSVSREKKERFSLILESASTNQTSMYLCASRLRRGRTDTQYFGPGTRLTVL.

This clone appeared a single time. This sequence joins TRBV21-1 and TRBJ1-1; no check of the table's D call, TRBD1, against the DNA was made. TRBV21-1 is recorded as a pseudogene. CDR3 length: 17 residues. The CDR3 protein is CASSLMWSGGPNTEAFF. Here the CDR3 DNA reads TGTGCCAGCAGCCTTATGTGGTCAGGGGGGCCGAACACTGAAGCTTTCTTT.

This chain joins TRBV9 and TRBJ2-7, with D possibly being TRBD2 (6 bases). Trimming took off 2 bases at V and 7 bases at J, with 13 bases between the two ends. Per the germline V gene, CDR1 is SGDLS and CDR2 is YYNGEE. The CDR3 is 13 amino acids. The CDR3, as DNA: TGTGCCAGCAGCGTGAGTGGGGCGGGGGAGCAGTACTTC. It specifies CASSVSGAGEQYF. The variable domain in full, completed from reference TRBV9 and TRBJ2-7, reads DSGVTQTPKHLITATGQRVTLRCSPRSGDLSVYWYQQSLDQGLQFLIQYYNGEERAKGNILERFSAQQFPDLHSELNLSSLELGDSALYFCASSVSGAGEQYFGPGTRLTVT.

The chain recombines TRBV7-2 with TRBJ2-7, with 15 bases fitting TRBD2. Germline assignment: CDR1 SGHTA and CDR2 FQGNSA. This CDR3 has 19 amino acids. After removal of 0 bases from V and 1 base from J, the junction contained 7 bases not matched to a gene. CDR3 DNA sequence: TGTGCCAGCAGCTTAGCGTCGGGACTAGCGGGGGGCCGGTCCTACGAGCAGTACTTC. Amino acids: CASSLASGLAGGRSYEQYF.

The genes are TRBV19 and TRBJ1-3; the match to TRBD1 covers 9 bases. Germline CDR1 is LNHDA and CDR2 is SQIVND (reference sequence). This CDR3 has 14 amino acids. Unmatched junction bases numbered 7, after V lost 9 bases and J lost 4 bases. The CDR3 DNA is TGTGCCAGCCACACCGGGACAGGGGGAAACACCATATATTTT. Its translation: CASHTGTGGNTIYF.

The rearrangement joins TRBV7-3 to TRBJ2-7, with D possibly TRBD1 on 5 matching bases. The V end was cut by 3 bases, the J end by 3 bases, with 15 bases between. CDR1 SGHTA and CDR2 FQGTGA come from the germline V gene. This CDR3 contains 15 residues. For the CDR3, the DNA is TGTGCCAGCAGCTTGCAATCAGGGCCCAGCTACGAGCAGTACTTC. The encoded protein is CASSLQSGPSYEQYF.

The gene calls are TRBV2 and TRBJ1-2, with TRBD1 matching 11 bases. Germline V gene data show CDR1 as SNHLY and CDR2 as FYNNEI. This CDR3 has 14 residues. V trimming: 5 bases; J trimming: 8 bases; junction bases outside the gene matches: 7. CDR3 nucleotides: TGTGCCAGCAGTTCGGACAGGGGGCTGGGAGGCTACACCTTC. This encodes CASSSDRGLGGYTF.

The gene calls are TRBV6-5 and TRBJ1-1, with TRBD1 identical over 11 bases. Trimming took 2 bases from V and 4 from J; bases not matched to a gene: 0. Germline assignment: CDR1 MNHEY and CDR2 SVGAGI. The CDR3 runs to 14 residues. The CDR3 bases are TGTGCCAGCAGTTACGGGACAGGGGGCACTGAAGCTTTCTTT. This codes for CASSYGTGGTEAFF.

The genes are TRBV3-1 (or the pseudogene TRBV3-2) and TRBJ1-2; D not certain. Germline V gene lookup returns CDR1 LGHDT and CDR2 YNNKEL (reference sequence). Between the trimmed V and J ends, which lost 0 bases and 7 bases, there was a span of 9 bases. CDR3 length equals 13 residues. CDR3 nucleotides: TGTGCCAGCAGCCAAGAGCGAAGAGGTGGCTACACCTTC. Translated, it gives CASSQERRGGYTF.

The V gene is TRBV7-2, the J gene TRBJ1-2; D unclear. This CDR3 has 15 residues. V was pared by 1 base and J by 6 bases, with 15 bases between. Germline assignment: CDR1 SGHTA and CDR2 FQGNSA. CDR3 coding DNA: TGTGCCAGCAGCTTAGTAGACTACTTAACCCATGGCTACACCTTC. This translates into CASSLVDYLTHGYTF.

The chain links TRBV30 to TRBJ1-1, with 8 positions matching TRBD1. Per the germline V gene, CDR1 is GTSNPN and CDR2 is SVGIG (reference sequence). CDR3 length equals 14 residues. The V segment lost 1 base and the J segment 6 bases; nucleotides outside the gene matches: 7. In DNA, the CDR3 is TGTGCCTGGAGTGGGCTCCCAGGGGGCTCTGAAGCTTTCTTT. This encodes CAWSGLPGGSEAFF.

This rearrangement joins TRBV6-2 or TRBV6-3 to TRBJ1-1; TRBD1 aligns across 8 bases. The V and J ends lost 2 bases and 1 base, in that order; junction bases with no gene match: 6. The germline CDR1 and CDR2 sequences are MNHEY and SVGEGT. The CDR3 spans 16 residues. The CDR3 loop reads CASSYGRGPWNTEAFF. The CDR3 DNA reads TGTGCCAGCAGTTACGGCAGGGGGCCGTGGAACACTGAAGCTTTCTTT.

This clone showed up just once. The chain combines TRBV5-4 with TRBJ1-4; possibly TRBD1 for D (5 bases). Germline CDR1 is SGHNT and CDR2 is YYREEE (reference sequence). Trimming removed 2 bases from V and 6 bases from J, with 17 bases in between. This CDR3 has 16 residues. The CDR3 reads CASSFDVGREDEKLFF. The CDR3 coding sequence is TGTGCCAGCAGCTTCGACGTTGGCAGGGAGGATGAAAAACTGTTTTTT.

V is TRBV11-2 and J is TRBJ2-1; D not certain. This CDR3 is built from 12 residues. Germline CDR1 is SGHAT and CDR2 is FQNNGV. Trimming cost V 0 bases and J 10 bases, with 7 bases left between them. CDR3 loop: CASSLDGYEQFF. The CDR3 DNA reads TGTGCCAGCAGCTTAGACGGTTACGAGCAGTTCTTC.

The chain links TRBV12-3 or TRBV12-4 to TRBJ1-5; D is perhaps TRBD1 (6 bases). The CDR3 loop spans 13 amino acids. The germline V and J ends were trimmed by 5 bases and 3 bases, with 8 bases remaining between them. This CDR3 is CASSRQDNQPQHF. The CDR3 coding sequence is TGTGCCAGCAGTAGACAGGACAATCAGCCCCAGCATTTT.

This clone was detected only once. This chain joins TRBV7-3 and TRBJ1-2; a possible D gene is TRBD1 (5 bases). Between the trimmed V and J ends, which lost 0 bases and 7 bases, there was a span of 9 bases. There are 13 residues in the CDR3. Germline CDR1 is SGHTA and CDR2 is FQGTGA. The CDR3 is CASSLTGGGGYTF. The CDR3 nucleotides read TGTGCCAGCAGCTTAACCGGGGGAGGTGGCTACACCTTC.

The V gene is TRBV6-5, the J gene TRBJ1-5; 10 bases map to TRBD1. Germline CDR1 reads MNHEY; CDR2 reads SVGAGI. The CDR3 runs 15 residues. The J segment lost 5 bases and the V segment lost 2 bases, leaving 3 bases of the junction unmatched. CDR3 nucleotides: TGTGCCAGCAGTTACAGACAGGGGGCGTATCAGCCCCAGCATTTT. Encoded protein: CASSYRQGAYQPQHF.

This sequence joins TRBV19 and TRBJ1-6; perhaps TRBD1 as D (5 bases). Germline-derived CDR1 and CDR2 are LNHDA and SQIVND (reference sequence). Trimming cost V 6 bases and J 0 bases, with 9 bases left between them. This CDR3 region has 15 residues. The CDR3 DNA is TGTGCCAGTAGCGGGGGAAGCTCCTATAATTCACCCCTCCACTTT. It is translated as CASSGGSSYNSPLHF.

The V call is TRBV18, the J call TRBJ1-2; D call uncertain. This CDR3 comprises 14 residues. The V and J ends lost 3 bases and 1 base respectively, with 9 bases between them. Germline CDR1 KGHSH, CDR2 LQKENI. For the CDR3, the DNA is TGTGCCAGCTCACCTGTCACAGATAACTATGGCTACACCTTC. Translated, it gives CASSPVTDNYGYTF. Looking up the rest from reference TRBV18 and TRBJ1-2 gives the full variable domain: NAGVMQNPRHLVRRRGQEARLRCSPMKGHSHVYWYRQLPEEGLKFMVYLQKENIIDESGMPKERFSAEFPKEGPSILRIQQVVRGDSAAYFCASSPVTDNYGYTFGSGTRLTVV.

This sequence joins TRBV7-2 and TRBJ2-2; no reliable D call. V lost 3 bases, J lost 6 bases, and 8 bases lay in between. The germline V gene has CDR1 SGHTA and CDR2 FQGNSA. CDR3 length: 13 residues. CDR3 DNA sequence: TGTGCCAGCAGCTTCGTGCGGTCCGGGGAGCTGTTTTTT. Translated: CASSFVRSGELFF.

The chain links TRBV7-3 to TRBJ2-1, with 9 positions matching TRBD2. The CDR3 extends over 16 amino acids. Germline lookup yields CDR1 SGHTA and CDR2 FQGTGA. Trimming at V came to 5 bases and at J to 4 bases, leaving 9 bases not matched to a gene. The CDR3: CASSQQSGGTYNEQFF. CDR3 in DNA: TGTGCCAGCAGCCAACAAAGCGGGGGGACGTACAATGAGCAGTTCTTC. Full variable domain (missing parts from reference TRBV7-3 and TRBJ2-1): GAGVSQTPSNKVTEKGKYVELRCDPISGHTALYWYRQSLGQGPEFLIYFQGTGAADDSGLPNDRFFAVRPEGSVSTLKIQRTERGDSAVYLCASSQQSGGTYNEQFFGPGTRLTVL.

This chain links TRBV19 with TRBJ2-3; D may be TRBD2 (6 bases). The CDR3 is 14 residues long. Germline lookup yields CDR1 LNHDA and CDR2 SQIVND (reference sequence). With 7 bases removed from V and 1 base from J, the gap between germline ends came to 12 bases. The chain's CDR3 is CASIDGSRTDTQYF. The DNA of the CDR3 is TGTGCCAGTATCGACGGGAGCCGCACAGATACGCAGTATTTT.

This clone was recorded once. The chain's CDR3 is CASSSSGRIYNEQFF. For the CDR3, the DNA is TGTGCCAGCAGTTCTAGCGGGAGGATCTACAATGAGCAGTTCTTC. The gene calls are TRBV28 and TRBJ2-1; 11 nucleotides line up with TRBD2. With 4 bases clipped from V and 3 bases from J, the junction kept 2 bases outside the gene matches. There are 15 residues in the CDR3. From germline, CDR1 is MDHEN and CDR2 SYDVKM.

The J gene is TRBJ1-2, the V gene TRBV25-1; D might be TRBD1 (5 bases). This CDR3 has 13 amino acids. Looked up from germline, CDR1 is MGHDK and CDR2 is SYGVNS. Trimming shortened V by 7 bases and J by 3 bases, and 12 bases separated the two germline ends. CDR3 region: CASKSGIDYGYTF. DNA of the CDR3: TGTGCCAGCAAGTCAGGGATTGACTATGGCTACACCTTC.

The chain carries TRBV5-8 and TRBJ2-3; the D gene is possibly TRBD2 (6 bases). The V gene lost 4 bases and the J gene lost 1 base, with 7 bases spanning the gap. CDR1 is SGHTS and CDR2 is YDEGEE in the germline V gene. CDR3 length equals 13 residues. CDR3 protein: CASSPSGTDTQYF. The CDR3, as DNA: TGTGCCAGCAGCCCTAGCGGCACAGATACGCAGTATTTT.

This chain joins TRBV12-5 and TRBJ2-5; a possible D gene is TRBD2 (5 bases). V was cut by 2 bases and J by 2 bases, with 12 bases left in between. CDR3 length: 15 amino acids. Germline CDR1 LGHNT, CDR2 FRNRAP. The CDR3 loop reads CASGLSSTGQETQYF. CDR3 nucleotide sequence: TGTGCTAGTGGTTTGTCCAGCACGGGGCAAGAGACCCAGTACTTC.

The chain couples TRBV9 to TRBJ2-3; D is ambiguous. This CDR3 comprises 13 residues. V gave up 2 bases and J gave up 2 bases, with 6 bases separating them. Germline V gene data show CDR1 as SGDLS and CDR2 as YYNGEE. As DNA, the CDR3 is TGTGCCAGCAGCGTGTCCAACACAGATACGCAGTATTTT. Translation gives CASSVSNTDTQYF.

The chain links TRBV9 to TRBJ1-1, with 10 bases matching TRBD1. Trimming removed 4 bases from V and 2 bases from J; junction bases left unmatched: 8. Germline V gene data show CDR1 as SGDLS and CDR2 as YYNGEE. The CDR3 spans 16 residues. CDR3 region: CASSPRTGGANTEAFF. CDR3 nucleotides: TGTGCCAGCAGCCCCAGGACAGGGGGGGCCAACACTGAAGCTTTCTTT.

CDR3 residues: CASSEAAGVNEKLFF. In nucleotides, the CDR3 is TGTGCCAGCAGTGAAGCGGCGGGGGTTAATGAAAAACTGTTTTTT. The genes are TRBV6-1 and TRBJ1-4, with D possibly being TRBD1 (5 bases). The CDR3 consists of 15 residues. Germline V gene sequence: CDR1 MNHNS, CDR2 SASEGT. Trimming shortened V by 0 bases and J by 4 bases, and 9 bases separated the two germline ends.